The 20 T cell receptor beta chains below come from one sample, sequenced in a study of CD8+CD57+ T cells in acquired aplastic anemia. TCR beta VDJ and CDR3 profiles were obtained from a genomic DNA template. TCRdb reprocessed the reads via MiXCR and lists one record per CDR3 protein. The sample has about 400,000 distinct CDR3 sequences; about 70% are singletons. The material sequenced was sorted CD4+, CD8+, or CD8+CD57+ T cells (not recorded which) from PBMCs. These receptors came from a human donor in good health, serving as a control.

V and J are TRBV7-2 and TRBJ2-2; D might be TRBD1 (6 bases). V was pared by 5 bases and J by 11 bases, with 12 bases between. The germline gives CDR1 SGHTA, CDR2 FQGNSA. This CDR3 is built from 12 residues. The CDR3, as DNA: TGTGCCAGCAGCCCAGGGACAATAGAGCTGTTTTTT. Protein: CASSPGTIELFF.

The rearrangement uses TRBV5-5 and TRBJ1-5, with D unclear. Germline V gene data show CDR1 as SGHKS and CDR2 as YYEKEE (reference sequence). V lost 0 bases, J lost 0 bases, and 7 bases lay in between. This CDR3 is built from 15 residues. The DNA for the CDR3 is TGTGCCAGCAGCTTGGCGGCTAATAGCAATCAGCCCCAGCATTTT. Translated, it gives CASSLAANSNQPQHF.

Comments on this clonotype: Compared with germline, one end of the junction differs, possibly owing to a read error. The CDR3 loop is CASSSDGTYEKYF. The CDR3 DNA follows: TGCGCCAGCAGCTCGGATGGGACCTACGAGAAGTACTTC. The chain links TRBV7-3 to TRBJ2-7; D might be TRBD1 or TRBD2, each matching 5 bases. Germline-derived CDR1 and CDR2 are SGHTA and FQGTGA. This CDR3 comprises 13 residues.

The V call is TRBV2, the J call TRBJ2-1; 9 positions agree with TRBD2. Per the germline V gene, CDR1 is SNHLY and CDR2 is FYNNEI. The CDR3 extends over 13 amino acids. Trimming took 6 bases from V and 12 from J; bases not matched to a gene: 9. The DNA for the CDR3 is TGTGCCAGCAGGCGGGAGGGCCCCGGGCTGCAGTTCTTC. Protein product: CASRREGPGLQFF.

There are a few counts of this clonotype. V is TRBV5-6 and J is TRBJ2-5; D gene uncertain. Looked up from germline, CDR1 is SGHDT and CDR2 is YYEEEE. The CDR3 contains 13 residues. The V gene lost 0 bases and the J gene lost 3 bases, with 6 bases spanning the gap. This chain's CDR3 is CASSLDGEETQYF. CDR3 nucleotides: TGTGCCAGCAGCTTGGATGGGGAAGAGACCCAGTACTTC.

The rearrangement uses TRBV19 and TRBJ1-2; TRBD1 agrees at 8 bases. The CDR3 consists of 13 residues. J lost 7 bases, V lost 5 bases, and 6 bases had no gene match. CDR1 is LNHDA and CDR2 is SQIVND in the germline V gene (reference sequence). CDR3 in amino acids: CASSQDRVGGYTF. CDR3 bases: TGTGCCAGTAGTCAGGACAGGGTGGGTGGCTACACCTTC.

The chain recombines TRBV19 with TRBJ2-1; D remains unclear. Looked up from germline, CDR1 is LNHDA and CDR2 is SQIVND (reference sequence). The V and J ends lost 3 bases and 4 bases respectively, with 7 bases between them. The CDR3 extends over 13 amino acids. CDR3 in DNA: TGTGCCAGTAGTATGACTCCTTACAATGAGCAGTTCTTC. Its translation is CASSMTPYNEQFF.

The V gene is TRBV5-6, the J gene TRBJ1-2; no definite D call. Germline CDR1 and CDR2: SGHDT and YYEEEE. The CDR3 length is 12 residues. The V end lost 4 bases, the J end lost 7 bases, and 11 bases lay between the germline ends. The DNA for the CDR3 is TGTGCCAGCAGCCAATACGTAGGTGGCTACACCTTC. It yields the protein CASSQYVGGYTF.

Turning to this clonotype: An end of the junction differs from the germline gene, which may be a read error. The rearrangement joins TRBV20-1 to TRBJ1-2, with D maybe TRBD1 (5 bases). CDR3 size: 13 residues. The germline V gene encodes CDR1 DFQATT and CDR2 SNEGSKA (reference sequence). CDR3 protein: CSARSGGAYSYTF. The CDR3 bases are TGCAGTGCTCGCTCGGGTGGGGCCTATAGCTACACCTTC.

V usage is TRBV30 and J usage is TRBJ1-1; 7 bases match TRBD1. The ends lost 4 bases at V and 1 base at J; junction bases unmatched: 6. Germline V gene data show CDR1 as GTSNPN and CDR2 as SVGIG (reference sequence). The CDR3 is 14 amino acids. CDR3 in DNA: TGTGCCTGGAACACAGGGGAGGGGAACACTGAAGCTTTCTTT. Translating it yields CAWNTGEGNTEAFF. The complete variable domain, with remaining parts taken from reference TRBV30 and TRBJ1-1, reads SQTIHQWPATLVQPVGSPLSLECTVEGTSNPNLYWYRQAAGRGLQLLFYSVGIGQISSEVPQNLSASRPQDRQFILSSKKLLLSDSGFYLCAWNTGEGNTEAFFGQGTRLTVV.

The V and J genes are TRBV10-3 and TRBJ1-4; D possibly corresponds to TRBD1 (5 bases). The CDR3 consists of 14 residues. V shed 8 bases and J shed 14 bases, with 24 bases lying between them. Per the germline V gene, CDR1 is ENHRY and CDR2 is SYGVKD. For the CDR3, the DNA is TGTGCCATCGGTTCCGGGACGAATAAGGAAATCCTGTTTTTT. Protein sequence: CAIGSGTNKEILFF.

The CDR3 region is CASSQDLTDYLYEQYF. DNA of the CDR3: TGTGCCAGCAGCCAAGATCTAACGGACTACCTCTACGAGCAGTACTTC. The chain uses TRBV3-1 and TRBJ2-7; weak D call: TRBD2 (6 bases). The V gene's germline CDR1 is LGHDT and CDR2 YNNKEL (reference sequence). V was cut by 0 bases and J by 3 bases, with 15 bases left in between. The CDR3 covers 16 residues.

This clonotype appeared many times. The V call is TRBV6-6, the J call TRBJ2-7; 9 nucleotides agree with TRBD2. The germline gives CDR1 MNHNY, CDR2 SVGAGI (reference sequence). Trimming cost V 0 bases and J 7 bases; bases outside gene matches: 1. The CDR3 is made up of 13 amino acids. Here the CDR3 reads CASSYSTSGEQYF. The DNA for the CDR3 is TGTGCCAGCAGTTACTCAACTAGCGGGGAGCAGTACTTC.

This clonotype has at least ten counts. This chain uses TRBV2 with TRBJ1-2, with TRBD1 matching over 9 bases. The CDR3 totals 14 residues. In germline, CDR1 is SNHLY, CDR2 FYNNEI. V was pared by 5 bases and J by 6 bases, with 7 bases of the junction left unmatched. In DNA form, the CDR3 reads TGTGCCAGCAGTCCCGGGACAGGGAAGGATGGCTACACCTTC. This sequence encodes CASSPGTGKDGYTF.

This clonotype was found once. The CDR3 coding sequence is TGCAGTGCTAGTTGGACAGGGAGCGTCACCATTCAGTACTTC. This codes for CSASWTGSVTIQYF. The rearrangement uses TRBV20-1 and TRBJ2-4; 8 bases agree with TRBD1. Germline V CDR1 and CDR2: DFQATT, SNEGSKA (reference sequence). CDR3 length: 14 residues. The trim removed 3 bases at V and 9 bases at J, leaving 10 bases unmatched.

As to this clonotype: The CDR3 ends on some other residue instead of the conserved phenylalanine or tryptophan, so this is likely a read error. The DNA is left out, because the CDR3 cannot be placed on it with certainty; the CDR3 is given as TCRdb lists it. This chain links TRBV7-2 with TRBJ1-5. The CDR3 numbers 13 amino acids, ends counted. From germline, CDR1 is SGHTA and CDR2 FQGNSA. The CDR3 region is CASSLAIGHPGFG.

This chain links TRBV9 with TRBJ1-6; D remains ambiguous. V gave up 3 bases and J gave up 17 bases, with 24 bases separating them. The CDR3 extends over 15 amino acids. Germline V gene sequence: CDR1 SGDLS, CDR2 YYNGEE. CDR3 DNA sequence: TGTGCCAGCAGCGCAGATATTAGGAACACCACACCTTTCCACTTT. This encodes CASSADIRNTTPFHF.

The gene calls are TRBV20-1 and TRBJ1-2; TRBD1 might be the D (5 bases). This CDR3 comprises 13 residues. Germline CDR1 is DFQATT and CDR2 is SNEGSKA (reference sequence). Trimming took 3 bases from V and 7 from J, leaving 15 bases between them. CDR3 in DNA: TGCAGTGCTAGGAGGCAGGGAGATGGTGGCTACACCTTC. Translating gives CSARRQGDGGYTF.

The rearrangement joins TRBV7-2 to TRBJ2-1; TRBD2 matches 15 bases. CDR1 is SGHTA, CDR2 FQGNSA, per germline. The CDR3 is made up of 18 amino acids. The V segment lost 5 bases and the J segment 1 base; nucleotides outside the gene matches: 6. The CDR3 loop reads CASSPGTSGGPSYNEQFF. DNA of the CDR3: TGTGCCAGCAGCCCCGGGACTAGCGGGGGGCCTTCCTACAATGAGCAGTTCTTC.

This clonotype was seen ten or more times. The chain joins TRBV27 to TRBJ1-2, with D possibly TRBD1 on 5 matching bases. The CDR3 is 16 residues long. Trimming removed 6 bases from V and 4 bases from J, with 21 bases in between. Germline V gene sequence: CDR1 MNHEY, CDR2 SMNVEV (reference sequence). The CDR3 DNA is TGTGCCAGCAGCGCTTGGGCCGGGGGGATCTCCTATGGCTACACCTTC. It translates to CASSAWAGGISYGYTF.